This T cell receptor beta chain was captured in a study of T cells in Graves' hyperthyroidism and ophthalmopathy. Amplification yielded TCR beta CDR3 regions, with RNA transcripts as the source. First-round RT-PCR with HTBI primers amplified the TCR CDR3 region. TCRdb re-derived calls from the multiplex PCR reads in MiXCR, one entry per CDR3 protein. Here the sample spans about 420,000 distinct CDR3 sequences, about an eighth being singletons. The length of the CDR3 is 16 residues. Trimming removed 1 base at V and 0 bases at J, with 9 bases between. Per the germline V gene, CDR1 is SGHTA and CDR2 is FQGNSA. This clonotype was counted ten times or more.

The TCR sequence derives from a woman between 18 and 30 years old with Graves' hyperthyroidism. Source material: blood. The chain has TRBV7-2 and TRBJ2-2; D remains ambiguous. CDR3 amino acids: CASSLGQVANTGELFF. In nucleotides, the CDR3 is TGTGCCAGCAGCTTAGGTCAGGTCGCGAACACCGGGGAGCTGTTTTTT.